This T cell receptor beta chain was obtained from a study of naive and memory T cell subsets. Findings of the study overall: Especially in CD8 cells, naive repertoires contained a few larger clonotypes, possibly CD45RA-re-expressing memory cells.

V dropped 2 bases and J dropped 3 bases, with 14 bases sitting between them. The CDR3 is 15 residues long. CDR1 and CDR2 from the germline V gene are MDHEN and SYDVKM. The beta constant-region primer was an equimolar mix of two oligonucleotides covering TRBC1 and TRBC2. Nested alpha and beta constant-region primers with the SP2 primer drove four PCR rounds on ligated cDNA. Each CDR3 protein gets one entry after TCRdb re-called the UMI-ligation and nested PCR reads with MiXCR. The data show roughly 150,000 distinct CDR3 sequences, 20% to 25% seen once. There are many counts of this clonotype. The antigen is undetermined.

This chain links TRBV28 with TRBJ2-7, with D maybe TRBD1 (5 bases). This sequence originates from a human donor in good health. Sequencing input: naive CD4+ T cells from blood. This CDR3 is CASSLSPTENYEQYF. The CDR3 nucleotides are TGTGCCAGCAGTTTAAGTCCGACAGAAAACTACGAGCAGTACTTC.